This T cell receptor (beta chain) was identified in a study of OX40 agonist ivuxolimab in advanced cancers. The wider study: The group had a mean age of approximately 60 years, ranged from 23 to 79, and was less than 85% male.

Using immunoSEQ multiplex PCR, the repertoire was profiled, and TCRdb retains in-frame clones only, with some absent. This sample has roughly 68,000 clones, with 75% to 90% found just once. As concerns this clone: Its specificity is not known.

V shed 1 base and J shed 1 base, with 7 bases lying between them. CDR1 is SGHTA, CDR2 FQGNSA, per germline. The CDR3 has 14 residues. Whole-study findings and limits: The CD4+ and CD8+ T cells in the blood had expanded clonally by week 6 at 0.1 to 3.0 mg/kg. Patients with a partial response at 0.1-3.0 mg/kg had among the lowest clonal expansion. The study found that CD8+ T cells averaged more expanded clones than CD4+.

The chain couples TRBV7-2 to TRBJ2-5; either TRBD1 or TRBD2 may fit D (5 bases each). The receptor was derived from an adult with an advanced solid tumor such as melanoma, head and neck, liver or kidney cancer. The input for sequencing was CD4+ or CD8+ T cells sorted from blood, taken in a trial of the OX40 agonist ivuxolimab. CDR3 sequence: CASSLGGTQETQYF. For the CDR3, the DNA is TGTGCCAGCAGCTTAGGGGGGACCCAAGAGACCCAGTACTTC. Filled out from reference TRBV7-2 and TRBJ2-5, the complete variable domain reads GAGVSQSPSNKVTEKGKDVELRCDPISGHTALYWYRQSLGQGLEFLIYFQGNSAPDKSGLPSDRFSAERTGGSVSTLTIQRTQQEDSAVYLCASSLGGTQETQYFGPGTRLLVL.